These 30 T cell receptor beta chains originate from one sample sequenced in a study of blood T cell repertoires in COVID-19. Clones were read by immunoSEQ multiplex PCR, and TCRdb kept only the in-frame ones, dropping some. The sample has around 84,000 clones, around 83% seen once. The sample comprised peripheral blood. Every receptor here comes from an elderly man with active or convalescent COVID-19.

CDR3 amino acids: CASSESGSPNYGYTF. The CDR3 DNA sequence: TGTGCCAGCAGTGAAAGCGGGTCACCTAACTATGGCTACACCTTC. The chain carries TRBV25-1 and TRBJ1-2; D is unresolved. Germline-derived CDR1 and CDR2 are MGHDK and SYGVNS. V lost 2 bases and J 0 bases, leaving 10 bases between the germline ends. The CDR3 is 15 amino acids.

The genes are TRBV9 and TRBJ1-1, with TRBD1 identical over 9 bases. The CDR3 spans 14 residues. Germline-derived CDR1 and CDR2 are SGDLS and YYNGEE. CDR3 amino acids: CATNRGLPDTEAFF. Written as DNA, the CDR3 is TGTGCTACAAACAGGGGGCTCCCTGACACTGAAGCTTTCTTT.

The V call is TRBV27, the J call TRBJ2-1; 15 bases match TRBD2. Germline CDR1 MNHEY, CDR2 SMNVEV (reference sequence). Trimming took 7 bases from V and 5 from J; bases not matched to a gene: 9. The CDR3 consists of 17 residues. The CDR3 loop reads CASKKGTSGRSDNEQFF. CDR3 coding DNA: TGTGCCAGCAAAAAAGGGACTAGCGGGAGGTCCGACAATGAGCAGTTCTTC.

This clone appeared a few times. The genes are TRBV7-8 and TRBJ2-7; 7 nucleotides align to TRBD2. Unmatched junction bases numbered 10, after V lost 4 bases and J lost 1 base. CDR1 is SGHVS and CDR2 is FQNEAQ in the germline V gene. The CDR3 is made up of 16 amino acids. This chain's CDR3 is CASSSPASGPSYEQYF. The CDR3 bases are TGTGCCAGCAGCTCGCCTGCTAGCGGCCCTTCCTACGAGCAGTACTTC.

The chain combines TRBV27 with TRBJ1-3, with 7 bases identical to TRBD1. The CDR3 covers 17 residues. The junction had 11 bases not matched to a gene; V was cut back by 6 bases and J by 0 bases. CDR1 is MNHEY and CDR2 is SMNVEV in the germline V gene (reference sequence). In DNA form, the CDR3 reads TGTGCCAGCAGGCCCCAAATGGACAGGAACTCTGGAAACACCATATATTTT. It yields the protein CASRPQMDRNSGNTIYF.

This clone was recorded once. In DNA, the CDR3 is TGTGCCAGCAGCCGGAACAGGGGAGAGAATGAAAAACTGTTTTTT. Translation gives CASSRNRGENEKLFF. The genes are TRBV6-6 and TRBJ1-4; 7 bases are a match to TRBD1. V was pared by 6 bases and J by 5 bases, with 9 bases of the junction left unmatched. This CDR3 spans 15 amino acids. Per germline, CDR1 MNHNY and CDR2 SVGAGI (reference sequence).

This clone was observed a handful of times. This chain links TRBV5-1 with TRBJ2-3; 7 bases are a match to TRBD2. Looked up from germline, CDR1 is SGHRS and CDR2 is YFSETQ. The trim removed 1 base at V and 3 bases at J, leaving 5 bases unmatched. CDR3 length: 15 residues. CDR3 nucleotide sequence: TGCGCCAGCAGCTTGAGCCTAGCGGCAACAGATACGCAGTATTTT. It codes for CASSLSLAATDTQYF.

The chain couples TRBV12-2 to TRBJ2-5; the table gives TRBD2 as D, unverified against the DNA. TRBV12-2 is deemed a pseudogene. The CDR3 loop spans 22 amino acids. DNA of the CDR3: TGTGCAAGTCGCTTAGGTGTACGGTTTAGCGGGAGCTATACCGGGCAATGGGAGACCCAGTACTTC. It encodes CASRLGVRFSGSYTGQWETQYF.

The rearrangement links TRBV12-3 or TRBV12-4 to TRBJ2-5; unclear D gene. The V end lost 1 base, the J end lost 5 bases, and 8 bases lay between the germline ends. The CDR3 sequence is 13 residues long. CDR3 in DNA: TGTGCCAGCAGTTTAGGACGGGTGGAGACCCAGTACTTC. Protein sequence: CASSLGRVETQYF.

In DNA, the CDR3 is TGTGCCAGCAACTCCGGGGGCGGGGGAGATACGCAGTATTTT. It yields the protein CASNSGGGGDTQYF. The chain recombines TRBV7-2 with TRBJ2-3, with D perhaps matching TRBD2 (7 bases). V was trimmed by 7 bases and J by 5 bases, leaving 16 bases between them. Germline loops: CDR1 SGHTA, CDR2 FQGNSA. The CDR3 is made up of 14 amino acids.

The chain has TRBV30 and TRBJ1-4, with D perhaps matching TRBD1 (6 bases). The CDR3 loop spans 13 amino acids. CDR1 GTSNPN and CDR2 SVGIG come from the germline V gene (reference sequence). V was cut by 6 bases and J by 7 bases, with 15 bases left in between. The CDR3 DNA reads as TGTGCCTGTTGGGGGGGACAAGGTGAAAAACTGTTTTTT. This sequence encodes CACWGGQGEKLFF.

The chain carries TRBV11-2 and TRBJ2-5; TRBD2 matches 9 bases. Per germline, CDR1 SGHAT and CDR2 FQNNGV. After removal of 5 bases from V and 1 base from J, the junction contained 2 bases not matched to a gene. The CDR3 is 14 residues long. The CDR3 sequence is CASSPTSGQETQYF. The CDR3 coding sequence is TGTGCCAGCAGCCCGACTAGCGGCCAAGAGACCCAGTACTTC.

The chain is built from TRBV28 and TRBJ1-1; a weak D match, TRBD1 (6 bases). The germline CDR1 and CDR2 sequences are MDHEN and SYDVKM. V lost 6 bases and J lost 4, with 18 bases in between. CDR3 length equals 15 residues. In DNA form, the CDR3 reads TGTGCCAGCAGCCGGACGTCACAGGGTCGCACTGAAGCTTTCTTT. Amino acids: CASSRTSQGRTEAFF.

CDR3 sequence reads: CASSYDPPLGLAGGRYNEQFF. CDR3 nucleotides: TGTGCCAGCAGTTACGACCCTCCCCTAGGACTAGCGGGAGGTAGATACAATGAGCAGTTCTTC. This chain uses TRBV6-2 or TRBV6-3 with TRBJ2-1; 14 positions match TRBD2. Germline V gives CDR1 MNHEY, CDR2 SVGEGT. V lost 2 bases and J lost 4; bases outside the gene matches: 16. This CDR3 spans 21 amino acids.

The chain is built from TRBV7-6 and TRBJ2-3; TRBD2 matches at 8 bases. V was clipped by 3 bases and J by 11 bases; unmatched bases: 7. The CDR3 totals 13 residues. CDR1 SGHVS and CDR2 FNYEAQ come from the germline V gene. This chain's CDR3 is CASSLPLSGGQYF. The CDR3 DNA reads TGTGCCAGCAGCTTGCCGCTCAGCGGGGGGCAGTATTTT.

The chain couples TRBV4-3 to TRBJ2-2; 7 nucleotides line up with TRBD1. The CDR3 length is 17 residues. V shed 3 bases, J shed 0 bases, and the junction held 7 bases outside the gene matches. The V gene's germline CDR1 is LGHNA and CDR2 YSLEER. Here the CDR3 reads CASSHIRDSANTGELFF. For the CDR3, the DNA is TGCGCCAGCAGCCACATAAGGGACAGCGCGAACACCGGGGAGCTGTTTTTT.

CDR3 in DNA: TGTGCCAGCAGCCAGGGCCGGTTTGAAAAACTGTTTTTT. Its translation: CASSQGRFEKLFF. The chain uses TRBV14 and TRBJ1-4, with D unresolved. Germline V gene data show CDR1 as SGHDN and CDR2 as FVKESK. The CDR3 is 13 amino acids. Trimming took off 3 bases at V and 7 bases at J, with 9 bases between the two ends.

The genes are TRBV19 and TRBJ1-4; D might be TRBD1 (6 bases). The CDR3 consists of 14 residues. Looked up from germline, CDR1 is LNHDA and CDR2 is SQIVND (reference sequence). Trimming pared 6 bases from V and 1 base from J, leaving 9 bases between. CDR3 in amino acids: CASRRQETNEKLFF. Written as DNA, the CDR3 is TGTGCCAGTAGACGACAGGAAACTAATGAAAAACTGTTTTTT.

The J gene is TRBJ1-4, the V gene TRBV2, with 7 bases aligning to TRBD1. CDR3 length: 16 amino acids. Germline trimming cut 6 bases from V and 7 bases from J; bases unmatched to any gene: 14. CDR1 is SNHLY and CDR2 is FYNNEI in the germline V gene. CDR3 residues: CASRGDRVHYSEKLFF. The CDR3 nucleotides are TGTGCCAGCAGAGGCGACAGGGTGCATTATAGTGAAAAACTGTTTTTT.

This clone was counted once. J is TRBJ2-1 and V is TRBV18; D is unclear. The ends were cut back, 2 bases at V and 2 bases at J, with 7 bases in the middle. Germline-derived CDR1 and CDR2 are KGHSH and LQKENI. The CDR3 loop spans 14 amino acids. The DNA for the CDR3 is TGTGCCAGCTCACCATTGAGTACCTACAATGAGCAGTTCTTC. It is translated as CASSPLSTYNEQFF.

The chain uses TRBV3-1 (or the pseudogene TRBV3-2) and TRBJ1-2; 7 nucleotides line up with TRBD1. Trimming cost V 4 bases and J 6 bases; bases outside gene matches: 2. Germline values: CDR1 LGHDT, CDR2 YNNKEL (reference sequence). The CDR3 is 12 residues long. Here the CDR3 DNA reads TGTGCCAGCAGCCTTACAGGGGATGGCTACACCTTC. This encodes CASSLTGDGYTF.

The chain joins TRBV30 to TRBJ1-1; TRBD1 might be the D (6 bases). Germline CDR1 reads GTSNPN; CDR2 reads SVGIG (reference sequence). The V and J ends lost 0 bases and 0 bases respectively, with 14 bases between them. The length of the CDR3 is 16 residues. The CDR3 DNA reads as TGTGCCTGGAGTGTTGGGGGCGTCGTACTGAACACTGAAGCTTTCTTT. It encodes CAWSVGGVVLNTEAFF.

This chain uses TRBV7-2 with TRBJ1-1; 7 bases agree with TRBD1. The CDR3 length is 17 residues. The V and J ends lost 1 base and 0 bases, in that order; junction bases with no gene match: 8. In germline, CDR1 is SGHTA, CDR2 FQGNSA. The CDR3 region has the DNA TGTGCCAGCAGCTTAGTAGCAGGGGGGAGACTGAACACTGAAGCTTTCTTT. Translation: CASSLVAGGRLNTEAFF.

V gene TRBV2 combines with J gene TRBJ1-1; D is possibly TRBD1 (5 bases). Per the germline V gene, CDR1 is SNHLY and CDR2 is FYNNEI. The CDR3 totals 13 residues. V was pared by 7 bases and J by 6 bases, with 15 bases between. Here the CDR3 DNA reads TGTGCCAGCACTTTCGGGGGAATCGCTGAAGCTTTCTTT. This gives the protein CASTFGGIAEAFF.

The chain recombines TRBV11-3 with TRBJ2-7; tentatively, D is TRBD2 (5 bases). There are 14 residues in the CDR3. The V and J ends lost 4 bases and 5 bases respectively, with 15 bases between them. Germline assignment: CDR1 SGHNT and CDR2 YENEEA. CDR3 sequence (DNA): TGTGCCAGCAGCTCAGGACTCAGTCCCCACGAGCAGTACTTC. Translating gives CASSSGLSPHEQYF.

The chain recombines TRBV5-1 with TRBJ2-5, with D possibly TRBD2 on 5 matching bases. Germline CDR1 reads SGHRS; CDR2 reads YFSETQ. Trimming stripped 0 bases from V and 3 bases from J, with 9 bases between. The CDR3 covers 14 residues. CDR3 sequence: CASSLARGEETQYF. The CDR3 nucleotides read TGCGCCAGCAGCTTGGCTCGGGGAGAAGAGACCCAGTACTTC.

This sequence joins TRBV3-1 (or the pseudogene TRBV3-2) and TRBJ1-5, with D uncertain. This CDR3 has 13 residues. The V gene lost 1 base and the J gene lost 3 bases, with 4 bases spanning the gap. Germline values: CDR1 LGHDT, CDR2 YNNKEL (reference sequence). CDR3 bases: TGTGCCAGCAGCCAAGCTCCCAATCAGCCCCAGCATTTT. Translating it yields CASSQAPNQPQHF.

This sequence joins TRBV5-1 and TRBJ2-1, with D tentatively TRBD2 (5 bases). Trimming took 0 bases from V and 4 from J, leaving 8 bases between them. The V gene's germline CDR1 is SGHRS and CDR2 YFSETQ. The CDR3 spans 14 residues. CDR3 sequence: CASSLEDSYNEQFF. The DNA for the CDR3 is TGCGCCAGCAGCTTGGAGGACTCATACAATGAGCAGTTCTTC.

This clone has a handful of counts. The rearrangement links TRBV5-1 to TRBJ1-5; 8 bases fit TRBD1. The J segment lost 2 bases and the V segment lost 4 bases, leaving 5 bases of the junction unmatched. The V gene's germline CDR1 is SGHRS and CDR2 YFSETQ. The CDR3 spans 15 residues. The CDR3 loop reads CASSQGTGRNQPQHF. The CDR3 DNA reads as TGCGCCAGCAGCCAAGGGACAGGTCGCAATCAGCCCCAGCATTTT.

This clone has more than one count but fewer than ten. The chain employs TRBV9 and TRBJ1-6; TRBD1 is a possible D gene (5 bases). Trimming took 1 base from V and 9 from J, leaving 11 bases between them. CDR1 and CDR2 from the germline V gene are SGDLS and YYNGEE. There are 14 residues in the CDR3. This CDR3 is CASSVSGGTSPLHF. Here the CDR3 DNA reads TGTGCCAGCAGCGTAAGTGGGGGGACTTCACCCCTCCACTTT.